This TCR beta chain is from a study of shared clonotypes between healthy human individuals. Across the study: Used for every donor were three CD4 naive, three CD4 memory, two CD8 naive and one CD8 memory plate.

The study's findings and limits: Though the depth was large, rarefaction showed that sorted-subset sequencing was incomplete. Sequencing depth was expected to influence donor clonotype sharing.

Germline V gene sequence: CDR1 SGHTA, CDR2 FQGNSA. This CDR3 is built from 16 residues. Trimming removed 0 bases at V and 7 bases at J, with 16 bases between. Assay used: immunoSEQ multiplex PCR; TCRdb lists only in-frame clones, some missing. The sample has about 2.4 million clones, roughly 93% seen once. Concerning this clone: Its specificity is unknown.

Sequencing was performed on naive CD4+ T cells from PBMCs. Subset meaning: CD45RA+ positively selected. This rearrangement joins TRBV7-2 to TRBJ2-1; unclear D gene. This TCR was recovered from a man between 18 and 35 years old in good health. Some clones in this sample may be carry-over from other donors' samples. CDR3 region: CASSLASSSGLNEQFF. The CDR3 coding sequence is TGTGCCAGCAGCTTAGCTTCCAGTTCCGGCCTGAATGAGCAGTTCTTC.